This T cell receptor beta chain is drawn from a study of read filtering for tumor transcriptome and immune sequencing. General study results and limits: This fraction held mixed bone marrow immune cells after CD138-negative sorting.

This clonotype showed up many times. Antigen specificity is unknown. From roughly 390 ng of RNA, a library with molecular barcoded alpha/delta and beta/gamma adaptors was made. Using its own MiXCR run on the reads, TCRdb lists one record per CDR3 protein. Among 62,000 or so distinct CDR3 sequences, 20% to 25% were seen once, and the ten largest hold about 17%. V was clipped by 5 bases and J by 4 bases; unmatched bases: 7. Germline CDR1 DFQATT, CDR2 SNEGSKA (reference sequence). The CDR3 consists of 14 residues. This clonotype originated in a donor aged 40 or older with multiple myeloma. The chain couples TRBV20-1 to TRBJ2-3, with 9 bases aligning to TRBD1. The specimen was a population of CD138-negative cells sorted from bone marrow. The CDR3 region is CSARDRVYSDTQYF. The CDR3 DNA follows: TGCAGTGCTCGGGACAGGGTGTATTCAGATACGCAGTATTTT.